This TCR beta chain was identified during a study of CD8 T cells in ankylosing spondylitis. The study, taken as a whole, reports: Both synovial fluid and blood in reactive arthritis had previously been reported to carry some motif variants. In ankylosing spondylitis blood, a motif of about 8 highly homologous TCR beta variants appeared characteristic.

In regard to this clonotype: Its antigen is unidentified.

The TCR beta libraries were generated through quantitative 5'-RACE incorporating molecular barcodes. MiXCR was run by TCRdb on the 5' RACE reads, yielding one entry per CDR3 protein. The data hold roughly 700,000 distinct CDR3 sequences, with under 20% observed a single time. Sequencing was carried out using blood, either unsorted or a sorted T cell fraction (not recorded which). The receptor was isolated from a male donor with ankylosing spondylitis.

The CDR3 loop reads CASSEARASGTTDTQYF. As DNA, the CDR3 is TGTGCCAGCAGTGAAGCGCGGGCTAGCGGGACCACAGATACGCAGTATTTT. The genes are TRBV2 and TRBJ2-3, with 9 bases identical to TRBD2. This CDR3 has 17 residues. J was trimmed by 2 bases and V by 0 bases; bases with no gene match: 6. Per the germline V gene, CDR1 is SNHLY and CDR2 is FYNNEI.